The 31 T cell receptor beta chains reported below all come from one sample, sequenced in a study of T-cell reconstitution after alpha-beta-depleted transplantation in children. Preparation of the TCRbeta library was carried out with unique molecular identifiers. Using its own MiXCR run on the PCR reads, TCRdb lists one record per CDR3 protein. The table shows hundreds of thousands of distinct CDR3 sequences, with roughly a tenth occurring only once. The specimen comprised PBMCs from the stem cell graft donor, sampled from the stem cell graft. These receptors came from a human donor who donated a stem cell graft to a child with acute lymphoblastic leukemia.

The chain couples TRBV7-9 to TRBJ1-1; D gene ambiguous. The CDR3 extends over 11 amino acids. CDR1 is SEHNR and CDR2 is FQNEAQ in the germline V gene (reference sequence). With 4 bases removed from V and 6 bases from J, the gap between germline ends came to 6 bases. The CDR3 DNA sequence: TGTGCCAGCAGCTCACAATCTGAAGCTTTCTTT. Translating it yields CASSSQSEAFF.

This clonotype was found many times. The chain carries TRBV11-1 and TRBJ1-4; 9 nucleotides line up with TRBD1. CDR3 size: 13 residues. Germline V lookup: CDR1 SGHAT, CDR2 FQDESV (reference sequence). After removal of 6 bases from V and 6 bases from J, the junction contained 2 bases not matched to a gene. CDR3 coding DNA: TGTGCCAGCAGTCGGGACAGGGATGAAAAACTGTTTTTT. It encodes CASSRDRDEKLFF.

The sample holds many counts of this clonotype. This chain links TRBV20-1 with TRBJ2-2; D tentatively fits TRBD1 or TRBD2 (6 bases each). The CDR3 sequence is 14 residues long. Deletions cut 4 bases from V and 5 bases from J, with 14 bases between. CDR1 is DFQATT and CDR2 is SNEGSKA in the germline V gene (reference sequence). The CDR3 DNA follows: TGCAGTGCTAAACAGGGAGGTCGAACCGGGGAGCTGTTTTTT. The encoded protein is CSAKQGGRTGELFF.

The V and J genes are TRBV5-4 and TRBJ2-1, with D perhaps TRBD1 (6 bases). The CDR3 has 12 amino acids. Germline V gene sequence: CDR1 SGHNT, CDR2 YYREEE (reference sequence). V lost 6 bases to trimming and J lost 11 bases, with 15 bases between them. In nucleotides, the CDR3 is TGTGCCAGCACCCAACAGGGTGCTCAGCAGTTCTTC. This codes for CASTQQGAQQFF.

This clonotype was recorded many times. This sequence joins TRBV24-1 and TRBJ1-5; no clear D. This CDR3 is built from 14 residues. Deletions cut 10 bases from V and 2 bases from J, with 14 bases between. CDR1 is KGHDR and CDR2 is SFDVKD in the germline V gene. The CDR3 is CATQSPIGNQPQHF. As DNA, the CDR3 is TGTGCCACACAATCGCCTATTGGCAATCAGCCCCAGCATTTT.

The V gene is TRBV6-1, the J gene TRBJ1-5, with a possible D match to TRBD1 (6 bases). V was shortened by 5 bases and J by 6 bases, with 20 bases between the two germline ends. Germline values: CDR1 MNHNS, CDR2 SASEGT. The CDR3 length is 16 residues. The CDR3 sequence: CASSLMAGLTGQPQHF. The DNA of the CDR3 is TGTGCCAGCAGTCTTATGGCAGGGTTGACAGGTCAGCCCCAGCATTTT.

This clonotype has a handful of counts. The chain recombines TRBV7-2 with TRBJ2-7; tentatively, D is TRBD1 (6 bases). Germline assignment: CDR1 SGHTA and CDR2 FQGNSA. There are 16 residues in the CDR3. V was clipped by 1 base and J by 4 bases, with 17 bases between them. The CDR3 region is CASSLGLSGVGYEQYF. As DNA, the CDR3 is TGTGCCAGCAGCTTAGGGCTGTCAGGGGTGGGGTACGAGCAGTACTTC.

In regard to this clonotype: A read error may explain this, as a much larger clone is one base away. The conserved phenylalanine or tryptophan is not found at the CDR3 terminus, so this likely reflects a read error. The J gene is TRBJ1-2, the V gene TRBV10-3; D is unclear. Trimming pared 0 bases from V and 6 bases from J, leaving 8 bases between. The germline V gene encodes CDR1 ENHRY and CDR2 SYGVKD. CDR3 length: 13 amino acids. As DNA, the CDR3 is TGTGCCATCAGTGAGTCTCTGAGGGATGGCTACACCTGC. It encodes CAISESLRDGYTC.

Many counts were recorded for this clonotype. The chain uses TRBV10-1 and TRBJ2-3; D is uncertain. The CDR3 contains 13 residues. Germline CDR1 and CDR2: WNHNN and SYGVQD (reference sequence). V lost 4 bases, J lost 5 bases, and 10 bases lay in between. DNA for the CDR3: TGCGCCAGCAGTGGCCGAATTGGAGATACGCAGTATTTT. Protein product: CASSGRIGDTQYF.

The gene calls are TRBV7-9 and TRBJ2-4, with D perhaps matching TRBD1 or TRBD2 (6 bases each). The CDR3 length is 16 residues. The germline V and J ends were trimmed by 1 base and 1 base, with 11 bases remaining between them. Germline-derived CDR1 and CDR2 are SEHNR and FQNEAQ (reference sequence). The CDR3, as DNA: TGTGCCAGCAGCTTAGGTCGAGGGGGGGCCAAAAACATTCAGTACTTC. Translated: CASSLGRGGAKNIQYF.

The chain carries TRBV6-2 or TRBV6-3 and TRBJ2-1; D is uncertain. Per the germline V gene, CDR1 is MNHEY and CDR2 is SVGEGT. V lost 6 bases and J lost 8, with 11 bases in between. The CDR3 consists of 12 residues. CDR3 coding DNA: TGTGCCAGCAGGCCTTCATGGGATGAGCAGTTCTTC. Encoded protein: CASRPSWDEQFF.

The chain couples TRBV2 to TRBJ1-2; D might be TRBD1 (6 bases). There are 13 residues in the CDR3. The V gene lost 9 bases and the J gene lost 6 bases, with 17 bases spanning the gap. The germline V gene encodes CDR1 SNHLY and CDR2 FYNNEI. CDR3 loop: CARSTGFLDGYTF. As DNA, the CDR3 is TGTGCCAGATCTACAGGGTTCTTGGATGGCTACACCTTC. Full variable domain (rest looked up from reference TRBV2 and TRBJ1-2): EPEVTQTPSHQVTQMGQEVILRCVPISNHLYFYWYRQILGQKVEFLVSFYNNEISEKSEIFDDQFSVERPDGSNFTLKIRSTKLEDSAMYFCARSTGFLDGYTFGSGTRLTVV.

The V and J genes are TRBV9 and TRBJ2-3; possibly TRBD2 for D (7 bases). There are 17 residues in the CDR3. Trimming cost V 0 bases and J 6 bases, with 20 bases left between them. The germline V gene encodes CDR1 SGDLS and CDR2 YYNGEE. CDR3 in DNA: TGTGCCAGCAGCGTAGCGGCGGGGGCCCTCAAGAGGGATACGCAGTATTTT. Translation: CASSVAAGALKRDTQYF.

This clonotype was seen a handful of times. This chain joins TRBV6-1 and TRBJ2-2, with 8 bases identical to TRBD1. V dropped 6 bases and J dropped 2; count of bases not matched to a gene: 5. This CDR3 contains 15 residues. Germline V gene sequence: CDR1 MNHNS, CDR2 SASEGT. CDR3 bases: TGTGCCAGCAGGGAACAGGGGGTTAACACCGGGGAGCTGTTTTTT. Translating gives CASREQGVNTGELFF.

This clonotype came up a few times. This chain uses TRBV3-1 with TRBJ2-3; TRBD2 aligns across 15 bases. The V and J ends lost 4 bases and 4 bases, in that order; junction bases with no gene match: 6. CDR1 LGHDT and CDR2 YNNKEL come from the germline V gene (reference sequence). The CDR3 loop spans 17 amino acids. CDR3 loop: CASSRWTSGGASDTQYF. The CDR3 DNA reads TGTGCCAGCAGCCGTTGGACTAGCGGGGGGGCATCAGATACGCAGTATTTT.

The chain joins TRBV10-3 to TRBJ1-5, with a weak D call TRBD1 (5 bases). This CDR3 comprises 15 residues. Trimming removed 4 bases from V and 3 bases from J, with 13 bases in between. Germline loops: CDR1 ENHRY, CDR2 SYGVKD. The CDR3 is CAISGSTEYNQPQHF. The DNA of the CDR3 is TGTGCCATCAGTGGGTCGACAGAATACAATCAGCCCCAGCATTTT.

The chain links TRBV7-9 to TRBJ2-5, with TRBD1 as a possible D gene (6 bases). The germline CDR1 and CDR2 sequences are SEHNR and FQNEAQ (reference sequence). Deletions cut 7 bases from V and 4 bases from J, with 10 bases between. CDR3 length equals 12 residues. The chain's CDR3 is CASNEGGETQYF. For the CDR3, the DNA is TGTGCCAGCAACGAAGGGGGAGAGACCCAGTACTTC.

This clonotype was seen many times. The chain joins TRBV29-1 to TRBJ2-5; D is unresolved. The CDR3 contains 14 residues. The germline V and J ends were trimmed by 8 bases and 0 bases, with 16 bases remaining between them. Germline CDR1 reads SQVTM; CDR2 reads ANQGSEA. The CDR3 spells CSSRIRPNQETQYF. CDR3 sequence (DNA): TGCAGCTCTCGGATAAGGCCCAACCAAGAGACCCAGTACTTC. Filled out from reference TRBV29-1 and TRBJ2-5, the complete variable domain reads SAVISQKPSRDICQRGTSLTIQCQVDSQVTMMFWYRQQPGQSLTLIATANQGSEATYESGFVIDKFPISRPNLTFSTLTVSNMSPEDSSIYLCSSRIRPNQETQYFGPGTRLLVL.

The chain joins TRBV27 to TRBJ1-5, with no clear D. Germline V CDR1 and CDR2: MNHEY, SMNVEV (reference sequence). The CDR3 runs 14 residues. Trimming took off 0 bases at V and 3 bases at J, with 6 bases between the two ends. The CDR3 DNA reads TGTGCCAGCAGTTTATCAGGGAACAATCAGCCCCAGCATTTT. This gives the protein CASSLSGNNQPQHF.

J is TRBJ2-1 and V is TRBV7-2, with no clear D. CDR3 length equals 14 residues. Germline V lookup: CDR1 SGHTA, CDR2 FQGNSA. The V end lost 4 bases, the J end lost 4 bases, and 11 bases lay between the germline ends. CDR3 protein: CASSYNPNYNEQFF. For the CDR3, the DNA is TGTGCCAGCAGCTACAACCCGAATTACAATGAGCAGTTCTTC.

This clonotype was counted at least ten times. V is TRBV12-3 or TRBV12-4 and J is TRBJ2-3; D ambiguous. Between the trimmed V and J ends, which lost 6 bases and 8 bases, there was a span of 15 bases. The CDR3 consists of 13 residues. The DNA for the CDR3 is TGTGCCAGCAGAAGACCGGCCAAAGGTACGCAGTATTTT. Translating gives CASRRPAKGTQYF.

The V and J genes are TRBV7-2 and TRBJ1-1; 8 bases fit TRBD1. The CDR3 length is 15 residues. The trim removed 1 base at V and 3 bases at J, leaving 4 bases unmatched. CDR1 is SGHTA and CDR2 is FQGNSA in the germline V gene. For the CDR3, the DNA is TGTGCCAGCAGCTTAGTTGACAGGGGCTACACTGAAGCTTTCTTT. This codes for CASSLVDRGYTEAFF. Filled out from reference TRBV7-2 and TRBJ1-1, the complete variable domain reads GAGVSQSPSNKVTEKGKDVELRCDPISGHTALYWYRQSLGQGLEFLIYFQGNSAPDKSGLPSDRFSAERTGGSVSTLTIQRTQQEDSAVYLCASSLVDRGYTEAFFGQGTRLTVV.

This clonotype was counted only a few times. The chain uses TRBV10-3 and TRBJ1-4, with D unclear. The CDR3 runs to 14 residues. V was clipped by 6 bases and J by 0 bases, with 8 bases between them. Germline lookup yields CDR1 ENHRY and CDR2 SYGVKD. The CDR3 sequence is CAISDKTTNEKLFF. The DNA for the CDR3 is TGTGCCATCAGCGACAAAACAACTAATGAAAAACTGTTTTTT.

The rearrangement links TRBV7-9 to TRBJ2-7; 9 positions agree with TRBD1. In germline, CDR1 is SEHNR, CDR2 FQNEAQ (reference sequence). Trimming at V came to 6 bases and at J to 5 bases, leaving 8 bases not matched to a gene. This CDR3 comprises 14 residues. In DNA form, the CDR3 reads TGTGCCAGCAGTTTCTCGGGACAGGGTAACGAGCAGTACTTC. As protein: CASSFSGQGNEQYF.

V gene TRBV30 combines with J gene TRBJ1-6, with TRBD1 identical over 7 bases. The V and J ends lost 2 bases and 8 bases, in that order; junction bases with no gene match: 12. The CDR3 totals 16 residues. CDR1 GTSNPN and CDR2 SVGIG come from the germline V gene (reference sequence). CDR3 sequence reads: CAWSNRGVEGYSPLHF. The CDR3 DNA sequence: TGTGCCTGGAGTAACAGGGGCGTCGAGGGTTATTCACCCCTCCACTTT.

Only a few counts were recorded for this clonotype. CDR3 in DNA: TGTGCCAGCAGTTACTCGAGGCCCTATGGCTACACCTTC. Amino acids: CASSYSRPYGYTF. This chain connects TRBV6-5 to TRBJ1-2; no clear D gene. The V end was cut by 0 bases, the J end by 4 bases, with 6 bases between. The germline V gene has CDR1 MNHEY and CDR2 SVGAGI. The CDR3 runs to 13 residues.

The V and J genes are TRBV27 and TRBJ1-1; TRBD1 is a possible D gene (5 bases). The germline V gene has CDR1 MNHEY and CDR2 SMNVEV (reference sequence). V dropped 6 bases and J dropped 6 bases, with 17 bases sitting between them. CDR3 size: 14 residues. The CDR3 protein is CASRRQVRGAEAFF. The CDR3 region has the DNA TGTGCCAGCAGAAGACAAGTCCGGGGCGCTGAAGCTTTCTTT.

This clonotype was observed a handful of times. The chain joins TRBV11-3 to TRBJ2-1, with D tentatively TRBD2 (6 bases). The V end was cut by 5 bases, the J end by 8 bases, with 13 bases between. The CDR3 is 13 residues long. The germline V gene has CDR1 SGHNT and CDR2 YENEEA. The DNA of the CDR3 is TGTGCCAGCAGCCTAACTAGCAGCCATGAGCAGTTCTTC. Protein: CASSLTSSHEQFF.

A word on this clonotype: Since a much larger clone is just one base distant, this may be a read error. V gene TRBV10-2 combines with J gene TRBJ1-6; the D gene is possibly TRBD1 (6 bases). From germline, CDR1 is WSHSY and CDR2 SAAADI. The CDR3 is 13 amino acids. The CDR3 nucleotides read TGCGCCAGCACCCCAGGGGTGACTTCACCCTTCCACTTT. Translated: CASTPGVTSPFHF.

Concerning this clonotype itself: A clone one base away is much larger, so this may be a read error. The chain links TRBV20-1 to TRBJ2-5, with 13 bases identical to TRBD2. From germline, CDR1 is DFQATT and CDR2 SNEGSKA (reference sequence). This CDR3 has 15 residues. CDR3 in amino acids: CCAALAGGRRETQYF. The CDR3 DNA follows: TGCTGTGCTGCACTAGCGGGGGGGCGTAGAGAGACCCAGTACTTC.

CDR3 coding DNA: TGTGCCAGCAGCTTTCACGGGACCTACGAGCAGTACTTC. As protein: CASSFHGTYEQYF. The V gene is TRBV7-9, the J gene TRBJ2-7; weak D call: TRBD2 (5 bases). The germline CDR1 and CDR2 sequences are SEHNR and FQNEAQ (reference sequence). The CDR3 loop spans 13 amino acids. The V end lost 3 bases, the J end lost 2 bases, and 8 bases lay between the germline ends.